This TCR beta chain was sequenced during a study of cytomegalovirus exposure and HLA in healthy donors. Study-level points and caveats: Published work reported that the classifier diagnosed cytomegalovirus status with high specificity and sensitivity. TCR sequences were mostly rare, though some public TCRs occurred in many donors. Three CMV-associated chains were confirmed in vitro to be specific for CMV antigens. One later analysis, an examination of the 90 to 150 validation repertoires, found that first-cohort TCR clusters tended to co-occur in them.

TCRdb's table, derived via immunoSEQ multiplex PCR, lists solely in-frame clones and lacks some. Here the sample spans over 100,000 clones, 85% to 90% being singletons. Of note for this clone: What it binds is unknown.

The sample taken for sequencing was PBMCs. The receptor was derived from a woman aged 18-29 years in good health and CMV-seronegative.

Here the CDR3 DNA reads TGTGCCAGCAGCACCTTCCTCTACGAGCAGTACTTC. Translation gives CASSTFLYEQYF. This chain joins TRBV21-1 and TRBJ2-7; the D call of TRBD2 is as the table states it, not checked on the DNA. TRBV21-1 is noted as a pseudogene. CDR3 length: 12 amino acids.